The 28 T cell receptor beta chains below were found in one sample sequenced in a study of OX40 agonist ivuxolimab in advanced cancers. Clones were sequenced by immunoSEQ multiplex PCR, and TCRdb holds only the in-frame ones, with some missing. The table shows tens of thousands of clones, with approximately 84% occurring only once. The sequenced sample was CD4+ or CD8+ T cells sorted from blood, obtained in a trial of the OX40 agonist ivuxolimab. The source is an adult with an advanced solid tumor such as melanoma, head and neck, liver or kidney cancer.

This chain connects TRBV9 to TRBJ2-3; possible D gene TRBD1, 6 bases. V lost 2 bases and J lost 1, with 11 bases in between. The CDR3 contains 15 residues. Germline CDR1 reads SGDLS; CDR2 reads YYNGEE. The CDR3 DNA sequence: TGTGCCAGCAGCGTGGGGGCGTCCGGCACAGATACGCAGTATTTT. It is translated as CASSVGASGTDTQYF.

The V and J genes are TRBV5-6 and TRBJ2-5; D call uncertain. CDR3 length equals 12 residues. Germline assignment: CDR1 SGHDT and CDR2 YYEEEE. The V end was cut by 0 bases, the J end by 5 bases, with 5 bases between. In DNA, the CDR3 is TGTGCCAGCAGCTTGGCCGGCGAGACCCAGTACTTC. Its protein is CASSLAGETQYF.

J is TRBJ2-5 and V is TRBV20-1; unclear D gene. The CDR3 is made up of 11 amino acids. The ends were cut back, 4 bases at V and 0 bases at J, with 3 bases in the middle. Germline CDR1 reads DFQATT; CDR2 reads SNEGSKA (reference sequence). The CDR3 sequence: CSATHQETQYF. The CDR3 DNA is TGCAGTGCTACACACCAAGAGACCCAGTACTTC.

This chain joins TRBV13 and TRBJ1-4; 7 nucleotides match TRBD1. Germline-derived CDR1 and CDR2 are PRHDT and FYEKMQ (reference sequence). The V segment lost 0 bases and the J segment 8 bases; nucleotides outside the gene matches: 6. This CDR3 spans 15 amino acids. The CDR3 bases are TGTGCCAGCAGCTTAGGAGTGACAGGGAGGGAAAAACTGTTTTTT. Its translation: CASSLGVTGREKLFF.

The J gene is TRBJ2-5, the V gene TRBV2; D not resolved. Germline lookup yields CDR1 SNHLY and CDR2 FYNNEI. V dropped 3 bases and J dropped 3 bases, with 2 bases sitting between them. The CDR3 sequence is 11 residues long. In DNA form, the CDR3 reads TGTGCCAGCAGTGAGAAAGAGACCCAGTACTTC. As protein: CASSEKETQYF.

The V and J genes are TRBV5-1 and TRBJ2-7; 7 bases map to TRBD1. The V gene's germline CDR1 is SGHRS and CDR2 YFSETQ. V lost 1 base to trimming and J lost 3 bases; unmatched junction nucleotides: 1. The length of the CDR3 is 13 residues. For the CDR3, the DNA is TGCGCCAGCAGCTTGAGACAGGGCTACGAGCAGTACTTC. It specifies CASSLRQGYEQYF.

The sample holds a few counts of this clone. The gene calls are TRBV7-2 and TRBJ1-2, with 10 positions matching TRBD1. CDR3 length: 15 residues. Trimming cost V 5 bases and J 8 bases; bases outside gene matches: 11. CDR1 is SGHTA, CDR2 FQGNSA, per germline. In DNA form, the CDR3 reads TGTGCCAGCAGCCACTCACCGGGACAGGGGATCGGCTACACCTTC. Amino acids: CASSHSPGQGIGYTF.

The J gene is TRBJ2-7, the V gene TRBV6-1, with a weak D call TRBD2 (6 bases). Germline values: CDR1 MNHNS, CDR2 SASEGT. This CDR3 is built from 14 residues. The V gene lost 7 bases and the J gene lost 2 bases, with 15 bases spanning the gap. The CDR3 bases are TGTGCCAGCACCAAGGCTGGGGAGGCCTACGAGCAGTACTTC. It codes for CASTKAGEAYEQYF.

This clone was observed a single time. V and J are TRBV19 and TRBJ2-3, with D perhaps TRBD1 (5 bases). Trimming removed 3 bases from V and 4 bases from J, with 11 bases in between. The CDR3 spans 14 residues. Looked up from germline, CDR1 is LNHDA and CDR2 is SQIVND (reference sequence). CDR3 in amino acids: CASSIRQGSDTQYF. The CDR3 DNA follows: TGTGCCAGTAGTATCAGGCAGGGCTCAGATACGCAGTATTTT.

J is TRBJ2-1 and V is TRBV9; the D gene is possibly TRBD1 (6 bases). Trimming pared 0 bases from V and 5 bases from J, leaving 12 bases between. CDR1 and CDR2 from the germline V gene are SGDLS and YYNGEE. The CDR3 is 15 amino acids. Here the CDR3 reads CASSVEGHPDNEQFF. The CDR3, as DNA: TGTGCCAGCAGCGTAGAGGGACACCCCGACAATGAGCAGTTCTTC.

V is TRBV13 and J is TRBJ1-1; D is unclear. Trimming cost V 1 base and J 5 bases, with 14 bases left between them. The V gene's germline CDR1 is PRHDT and CDR2 FYEKMQ (reference sequence). This CDR3 region has 15 residues. CDR3 nucleotides: TGTGCCAGCAGCTTAGTTCCGGACGCGGGAACTGAAGCTTTCTTT. As protein: CASSLVPDAGTEAFF.

The chain recombines TRBV4-2 with TRBJ1-3; tentatively, D is TRBD1 (5 bases). V lost 4 bases, J lost 0 bases, and 13 bases lay in between. The CDR3 consists of 16 residues. CDR1 LGHNA and CDR2 YNFKEQ come from the germline V gene. The CDR3 bases are TGTGCCAGCAGCCCTACGGCCAGGGACTCTGGAAACACCATATATTTT. It encodes CASSPTARDSGNTIYF.

CDR3 amino acids: CASSQDGLSNYGYTF. The CDR3 coding sequence is TGCGCCAGCAGCCAAGACGGCTTATCTAACTATGGCTACACCTTC. The chain joins TRBV5-1 to TRBJ1-2; D is ambiguous. Germline values: CDR1 SGHRS, CDR2 YFSETQ. The CDR3 extends over 15 amino acids. V lost 4 bases to trimming and J lost 0 bases, with 13 bases between them.

This clone showed up just a few times. CDR3 nucleotide sequence: TGTGCCTCGGGTAACACTGAAGCTTTCTTT. Its translation is CASGNTEAFF. The chain couples TRBV19 to TRBJ1-1, with D hard to call. V was shortened by 11 bases and J by 2 bases, with 6 bases between the two germline ends. Looked up from germline, CDR1 is LNHDA and CDR2 is SQIVND (reference sequence). This CDR3 contains 10 residues.

This clone was picked up a small number of times. The rearrangement uses TRBV10-3 and TRBJ1-1; possible D gene TRBD1, 5 bases. This CDR3 has 12 residues. CDR1 is ENHRY, CDR2 SYGVKD, per germline. Between the trimmed V and J ends, which lost 6 bases and 6 bases, there was a span of 11 bases. CDR3: CAISDDSSEAFF. The CDR3, as DNA: TGTGCCATCAGCGACGACAGCTCTGAAGCTTTCTTT.

J is TRBJ1-2 and V is TRBV7-9; D is uncertain. Germline CDR1 is SEHNR and CDR2 is FQNEAQ (reference sequence). The V end was cut by 5 bases, the J end by 3 bases, with 16 bases between. The CDR3 spans 15 residues. In nucleotides, the CDR3 is TGTGCCAGCAGCAAAGGACTTACATTGGACTATGGCTACACCTTC. The encoded protein is CASSKGLTLDYGYTF.

This clone was found once. The chain combines TRBV7-9 with TRBJ2-2, with TRBD2 as a possible D gene (5 bases). Trimming took off 5 bases at V and 4 bases at J, with 17 bases between the two ends. The V gene's germline CDR1 is SEHNR and CDR2 FQNEAQ (reference sequence). CDR3 size: 16 residues. The CDR3 protein is CASSPTSGAVTGELFF. The CDR3, as DNA: TGTGCCAGCAGCCCCACGAGCGGTGCGGTCACCGGGGAGCTGTTTTTT.

The genes are TRBV10-2 and TRBJ1-1; the D gene is possibly TRBD1 (5 bases). The V end lost 4 bases, the J end lost 1 base, and 7 bases lay between the germline ends. CDR1 WSHSY and CDR2 SAAADI come from the germline V gene. The CDR3 length is 13 residues. CDR3 sequence reads: CASSVGENTEAFF. CDR3 sequence (DNA): TGCGCCAGCAGTGTAGGGGAGAACACTGAAGCTTTCTTT.

The V gene is TRBV6-1, the J gene TRBJ1-3; D unresolved. The CDR3 length is 15 residues. V lost 2 bases and J lost 3, with 11 bases in between. Germline CDR1 and CDR2: MNHNS and SASEGT. The DNA of the CDR3 is TGTGCCAGCAGTGAAACGCTGGGATATGGAAACACCATATATTTT. Translated, it gives CASSETLGYGNTIYF.

This clone was detected once. This chain uses TRBV2 with TRBJ2-1, with TRBD2 matching 9 bases. The germline CDR1 and CDR2 sequences are SNHLY and FYNNEI. This CDR3 spans 14 amino acids. The junction had 10 bases not matched to a gene; V was cut back by 6 bases and J by 10 bases. The CDR3 spells CASRFTSGLSEQFF. CDR3 bases: TGTGCCAGCAGATTTACTAGCGGGCTATCAGAGCAGTTCTTC. The full variable domain, its missing parts supplied by reference TRBV2 and TRBJ2-1, is EPEVTQTPSHQVTQMGQEVILRCVPISNHLYFYWYRQILGQKVEFLVSFYNNEISEKSEIFDDQFSVERPDGSNFTLKIRSTKLEDSAMYFCASRFTSGLSEQFFGPGTRLTVL.

The chain links TRBV6-1 to TRBJ2-2; possible D gene TRBD2, 5 bases. V gave up 6 bases and J gave up 6 bases, with 14 bases separating them. The CDR3 contains 14 residues. Germline-derived CDR1 and CDR2 are MNHNS and SASEGT. The CDR3 here is CASRAIGIAGELFF. CDR3 nucleotide sequence: TGTGCCAGCAGGGCAATCGGGATTGCCGGGGAGCTGTTTTTT.

The table lists this clone with a few counts. The chain is built from TRBV28 and TRBJ2-7, with 7 bases fitting TRBD1. In germline, CDR1 is MDHEN, CDR2 SYDVKM. This CDR3 spans 14 amino acids. Trimming at V came to 6 bases and at J to 2 bases, leaving 7 bases not matched to a gene. In DNA, the CDR3 is TGTGCCAGCAGCTCGACAGGGCCCCCCTACGAGCAGTACTTC. It specifies CASSSTGPPYEQYF.

The CDR3 is CAWSVLGRNYGYTF. The CDR3 DNA is TGTGCCTGGAGTGTATTGGGCAGGAACTATGGCTACACCTTC. V is TRBV30 and J is TRBJ1-2; D is ambiguous. V was clipped by 0 bases and J by 2 bases, with 10 bases between them. Germline V gene sequence: CDR1 GTSNPN, CDR2 SVGIG (reference sequence). The CDR3 has 14 amino acids.

V usage is TRBV19 and J usage is TRBJ2-7; D perhaps matches TRBD2 (6 bases). V lost 5 bases, J lost 3 bases, and 20 bases lay in between. CDR3 length: 16 amino acids. The V gene's germline CDR1 is LNHDA and CDR2 SQIVND (reference sequence). CDR3 DNA sequence: TGTGCCAGTAGTGGGGGAGGATTCCGGGGGAGCTACGAGCAGTACTTC. It yields the protein CASSGGGFRGSYEQYF. The full variable domain, with the rest looked up from reference TRBV19 and TRBJ2-7, is DGGITQSPKYLFRKEGQNVTLSCEQNLNHDAMYWYRQDPGQGLRLIYYSQIVNDFQKGDIAEGYSVSREKKESFPLTVTSAQKNPTAFYLCASSGGGFRGSYEQYFGPGTRLTVT.

The chain couples TRBV5-6 to TRBJ2-5, with D possibly being TRBD2 (6 bases). The germline V gene has CDR1 SGHDT and CDR2 YYEEEE. With 4 bases removed from V and 4 bases from J, the gap between germline ends came to 20 bases. This CDR3 contains 16 residues. CDR3 DNA: TGTGCCAGCAGCGCGGGGACGGATTATTGGGGAGAGACCCAGTACTTC. It yields the protein CASSAGTDYWGETQYF.

This chain links TRBV28 with TRBJ2-2; 9 bases match TRBD2. The CDR3 extends over 17 amino acids. After removal of 6 bases from V and 4 bases from J, the junction contained 12 bases not matched to a gene. The germline V gene has CDR1 MDHEN and CDR2 SYDVKM. In DNA form, the CDR3 reads TGTGCCAGCAGCCAGAGGAACCTAGCGGGAACCACCGGGGAGCTGTTTTTT. Encoded protein: CASSQRNLAGTTGELFF.

With respect to this clone: This CDR3 is also generated by other DNA sequences in the sample. The V and J genes are TRBV18 and TRBJ2-3; D gene ambiguous. The V end was cut by 3 bases, the J end by 0 bases, with 1 base between. This CDR3 is built from 12 residues. Germline V CDR1 and CDR2: KGHSH, LQKENI. CDR3 nucleotide sequence: TGTGCCAGCTCACCGAGCACAGATACGCAGTATTTT. This encodes CASSPSTDTQYF.

J is TRBJ2-7 and V is TRBV9; D call uncertain. The CDR3 consists of 13 residues. Germline V gene data show CDR1 as SGDLS and CDR2 as YYNGEE. The V and J ends lost 4 bases and 5 bases respectively, with 13 bases between them. CDR3 residues: CASSPHSGNEQYF. The DNA of the CDR3 is TGTGCCAGCAGCCCTCATTCCGGAAACGAGCAGTACTTC. The variable domain in full, with the rest retrieved from reference TRBV9 and TRBJ2-7, is DSGVTQTPKHLITATGQRVTLRCSPRSGDLSVYWYQQSLDQGLQFLIQYYNGEERAKGNILERFSAQQFPDLHSELNLSSLELGDSALYFCASSPHSGNEQYFGPGTRLTVT.